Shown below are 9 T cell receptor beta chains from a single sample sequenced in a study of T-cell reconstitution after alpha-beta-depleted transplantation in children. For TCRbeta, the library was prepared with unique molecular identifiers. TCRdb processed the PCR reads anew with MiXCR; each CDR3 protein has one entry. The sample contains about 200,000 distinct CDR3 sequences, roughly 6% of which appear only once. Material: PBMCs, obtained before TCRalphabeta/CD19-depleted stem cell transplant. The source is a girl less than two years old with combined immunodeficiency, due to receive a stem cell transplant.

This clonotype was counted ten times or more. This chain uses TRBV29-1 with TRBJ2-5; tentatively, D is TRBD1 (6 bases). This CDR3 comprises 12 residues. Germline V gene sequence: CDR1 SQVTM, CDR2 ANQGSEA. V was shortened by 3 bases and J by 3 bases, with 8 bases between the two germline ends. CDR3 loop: CSVERTEETQYF. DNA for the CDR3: TGCAGCGTTGAGAGGACAGAAGAGACCCAGTACTTC.

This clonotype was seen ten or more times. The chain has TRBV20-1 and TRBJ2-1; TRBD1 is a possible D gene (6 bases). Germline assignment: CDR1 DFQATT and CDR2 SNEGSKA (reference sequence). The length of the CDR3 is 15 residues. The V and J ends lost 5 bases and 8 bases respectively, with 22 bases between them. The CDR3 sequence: CSAGPAGAIQDEQFF. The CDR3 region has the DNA TGCAGTGCTGGACCTGCAGGGGCTATTCAAGATGAGCAGTTCTTC.

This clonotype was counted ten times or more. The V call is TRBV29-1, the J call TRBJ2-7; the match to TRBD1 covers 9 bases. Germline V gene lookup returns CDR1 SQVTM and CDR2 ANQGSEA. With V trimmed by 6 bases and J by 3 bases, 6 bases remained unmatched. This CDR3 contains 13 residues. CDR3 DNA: TGCAGCGTCTCACGGGACAGGGACTACGAGCAGTACTTC. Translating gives CSVSRDRDYEQYF.

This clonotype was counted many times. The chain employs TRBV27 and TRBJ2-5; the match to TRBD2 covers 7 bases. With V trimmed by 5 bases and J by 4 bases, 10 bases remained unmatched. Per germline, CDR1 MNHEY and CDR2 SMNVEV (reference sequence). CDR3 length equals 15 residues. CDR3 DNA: TGTGCCAGCAGTACCTTCGCGGGAGTAAGAGAGACCCAGTACTTC. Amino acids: CASSTFAGVRETQYF.

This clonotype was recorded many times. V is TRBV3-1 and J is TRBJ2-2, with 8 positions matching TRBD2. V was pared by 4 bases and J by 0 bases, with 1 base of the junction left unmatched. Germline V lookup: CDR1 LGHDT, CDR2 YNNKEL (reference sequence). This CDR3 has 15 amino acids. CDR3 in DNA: TGTGCCAGCAGCCCCGGGAGGGCGAACACCGGGGAGCTGTTTTTT. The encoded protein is CASSPGRANTGELFF.

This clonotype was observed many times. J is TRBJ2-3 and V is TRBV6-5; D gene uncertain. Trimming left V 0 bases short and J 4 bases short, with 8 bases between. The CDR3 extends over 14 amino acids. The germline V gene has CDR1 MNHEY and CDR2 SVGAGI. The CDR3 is CASSYSGYPDTQYF. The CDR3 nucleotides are TGTGCCAGCAGTTACTCAGGGTACCCAGATACGCAGTATTTT.

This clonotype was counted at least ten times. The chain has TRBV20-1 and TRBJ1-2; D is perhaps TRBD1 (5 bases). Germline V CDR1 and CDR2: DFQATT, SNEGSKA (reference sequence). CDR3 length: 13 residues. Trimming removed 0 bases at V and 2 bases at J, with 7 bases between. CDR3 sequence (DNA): TGCAGTGCTAGAGATAGACAGAACTATGGCTACACCTTC. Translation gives CSARDRQNYGYTF.

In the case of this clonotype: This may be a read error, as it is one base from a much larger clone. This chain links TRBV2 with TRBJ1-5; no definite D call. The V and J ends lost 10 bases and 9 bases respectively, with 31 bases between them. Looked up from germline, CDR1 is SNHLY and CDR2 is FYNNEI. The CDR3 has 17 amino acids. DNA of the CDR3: TGTGCCATCAGCTTCGTATCTGGTAGACGGCCCAGAGGGCCCCAGCATTTT. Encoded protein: CAISFVSGRRPRGPQHF.

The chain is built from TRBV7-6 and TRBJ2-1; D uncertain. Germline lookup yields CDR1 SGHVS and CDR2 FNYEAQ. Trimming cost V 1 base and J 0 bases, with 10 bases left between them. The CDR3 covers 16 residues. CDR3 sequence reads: CASSLVSVSSYNEQFF. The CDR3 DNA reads TGTGCCAGCAGCTTAGTTTCGGTTAGCTCCTACAATGAGCAGTTCTTC.